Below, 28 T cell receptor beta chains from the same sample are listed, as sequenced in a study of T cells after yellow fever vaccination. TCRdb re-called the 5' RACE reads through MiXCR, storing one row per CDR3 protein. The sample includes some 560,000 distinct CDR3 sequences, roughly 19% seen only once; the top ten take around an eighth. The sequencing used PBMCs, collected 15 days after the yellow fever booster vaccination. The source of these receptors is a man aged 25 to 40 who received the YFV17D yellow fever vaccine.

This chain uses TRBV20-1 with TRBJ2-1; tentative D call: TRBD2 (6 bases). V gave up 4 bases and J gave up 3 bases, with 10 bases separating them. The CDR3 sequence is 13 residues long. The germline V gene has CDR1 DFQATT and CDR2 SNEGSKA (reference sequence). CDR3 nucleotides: TGCAGTGCTACCCCCGGGGGCTACAATGAGCAGTTCTTC. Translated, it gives CSATPGGYNEQFF.

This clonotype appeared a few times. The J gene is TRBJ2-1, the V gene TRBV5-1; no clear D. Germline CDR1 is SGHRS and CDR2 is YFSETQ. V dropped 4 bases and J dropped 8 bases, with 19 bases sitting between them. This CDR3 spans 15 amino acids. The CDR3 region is CASSRTFRAWDEQFF. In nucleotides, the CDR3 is TGCGCCAGCAGCCGGACGTTTAGGGCCTGGGATGAGCAGTTCTTC.

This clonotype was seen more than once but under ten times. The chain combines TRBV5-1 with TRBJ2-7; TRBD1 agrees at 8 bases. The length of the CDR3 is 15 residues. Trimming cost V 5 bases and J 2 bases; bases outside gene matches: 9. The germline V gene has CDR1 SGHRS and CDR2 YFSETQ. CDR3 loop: CASSSSRDRPYEQYF. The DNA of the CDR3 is TGCGCCAGCAGTTCCTCACGGGACAGGCCCTACGAGCAGTACTTC.

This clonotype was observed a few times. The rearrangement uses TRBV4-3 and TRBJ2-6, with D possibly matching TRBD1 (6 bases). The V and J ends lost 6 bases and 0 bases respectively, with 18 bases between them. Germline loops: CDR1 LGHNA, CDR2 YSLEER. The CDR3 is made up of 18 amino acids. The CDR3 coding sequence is TGCGCCAGCAGGGTTCGCAGGGGAGCAAACTCTGGGGCCAACGTCCTGACTTTC. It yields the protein CASRVRRGANSGANVLTF.

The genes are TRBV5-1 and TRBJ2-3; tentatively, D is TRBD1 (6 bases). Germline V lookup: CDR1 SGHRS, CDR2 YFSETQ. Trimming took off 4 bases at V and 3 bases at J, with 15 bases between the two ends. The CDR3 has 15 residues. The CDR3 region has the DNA TGCGCCAGCAGCGGAACAGGGCTGGGAACAGATACGCAGTATTTT. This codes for CASSGTGLGTDTQYF.

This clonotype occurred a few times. Here the CDR3 reads CASSQESFGRAEQFF. CDR3 coding DNA: TGCGCCAGCAGCCAAGAATCTTTCGGGAGAGCTGAGCAGTTCTTC. The rearrangement joins TRBV4-3 to TRBJ2-1; D perhaps matches TRBD2 (6 bases). The CDR3 spans 15 residues. Germline V CDR1 and CDR2: LGHNA, YSLEER. Trimming took off 0 bases at V and 9 bases at J, with 15 bases between the two ends.

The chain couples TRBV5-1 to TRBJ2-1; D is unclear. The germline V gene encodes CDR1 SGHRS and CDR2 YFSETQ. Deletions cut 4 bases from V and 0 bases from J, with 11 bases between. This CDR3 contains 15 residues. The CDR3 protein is CASSGEGSSYNEQFF. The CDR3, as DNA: TGCGCCAGCAGCGGCGAAGGAAGCTCCTACAATGAGCAGTTCTTC.

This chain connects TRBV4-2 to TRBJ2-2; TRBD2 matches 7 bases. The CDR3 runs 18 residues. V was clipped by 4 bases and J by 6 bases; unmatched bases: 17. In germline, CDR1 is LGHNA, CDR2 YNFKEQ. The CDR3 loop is CASSPSSKGEGRAGELFF. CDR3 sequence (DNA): TGTGCCAGCAGCCCCTCTAGCAAAGGGGAGGGCCGAGCCGGGGAGCTGTTTTTT.

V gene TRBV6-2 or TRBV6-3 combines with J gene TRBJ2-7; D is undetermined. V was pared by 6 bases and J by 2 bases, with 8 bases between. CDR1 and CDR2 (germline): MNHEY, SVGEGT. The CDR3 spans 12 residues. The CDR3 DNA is TGTGCCAGCAGCCCTTTTACCTACGAGCAGTACTTC. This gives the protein CASSPFTYEQYF.

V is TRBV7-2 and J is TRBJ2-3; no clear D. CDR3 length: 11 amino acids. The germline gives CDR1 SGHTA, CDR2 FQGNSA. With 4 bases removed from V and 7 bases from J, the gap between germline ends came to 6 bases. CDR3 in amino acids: CASSWANTQYF. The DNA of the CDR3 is TGTGCCAGCAGCTGGGCCAATACGCAGTATTTT.

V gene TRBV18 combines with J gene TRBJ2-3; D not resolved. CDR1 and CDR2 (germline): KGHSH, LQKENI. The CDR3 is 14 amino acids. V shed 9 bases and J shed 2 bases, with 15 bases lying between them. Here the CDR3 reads CASGRLGSTDTQYF. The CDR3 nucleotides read TGTGCCAGTGGACGCTTGGGATCCACAGATACGCAGTATTTT.

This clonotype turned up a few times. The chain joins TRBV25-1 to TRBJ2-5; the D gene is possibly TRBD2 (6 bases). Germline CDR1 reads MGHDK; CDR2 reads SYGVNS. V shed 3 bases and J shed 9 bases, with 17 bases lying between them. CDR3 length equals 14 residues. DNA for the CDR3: TGTGCCAGCAGTGAGGGGGGTCCTTGGGTGGCCCAGTACTTC. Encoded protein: CASSEGGPWVAQYF.

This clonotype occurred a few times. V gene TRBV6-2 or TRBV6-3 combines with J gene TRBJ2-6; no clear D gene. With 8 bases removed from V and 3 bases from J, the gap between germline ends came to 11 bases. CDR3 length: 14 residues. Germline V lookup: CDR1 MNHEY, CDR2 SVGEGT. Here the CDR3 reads CASGWGSGANVLTF. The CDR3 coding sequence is TGTGCCAGCGGGTGGGGTAGTGGGGCCAACGTCCTGACTTTC.

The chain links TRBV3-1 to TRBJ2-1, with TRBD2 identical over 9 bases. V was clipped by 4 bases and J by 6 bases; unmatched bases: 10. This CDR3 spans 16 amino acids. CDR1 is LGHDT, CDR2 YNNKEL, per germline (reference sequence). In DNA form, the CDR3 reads TGTGCCAGCAGCCTTCTAGCGGGGACTGCAGGCAATGAGCAGTTCTTC. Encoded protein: CASSLLAGTAGNEQFF.

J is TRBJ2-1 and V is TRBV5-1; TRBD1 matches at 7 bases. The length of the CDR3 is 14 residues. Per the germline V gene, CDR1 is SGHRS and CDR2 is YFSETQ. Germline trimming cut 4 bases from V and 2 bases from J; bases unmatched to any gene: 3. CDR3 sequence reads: CASSGQAAYNEQFF. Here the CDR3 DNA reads TGCGCCAGCAGCGGACAGGCCGCCTACAATGAGCAGTTCTTC.

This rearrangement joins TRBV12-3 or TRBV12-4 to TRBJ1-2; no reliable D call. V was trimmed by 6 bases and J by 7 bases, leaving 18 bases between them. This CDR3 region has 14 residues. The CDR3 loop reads CASSPSSGVSGYTF. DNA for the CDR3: TGTGCCAGCAGCCCGAGCTCTGGGGTTTCTGGCTACACCTTC.

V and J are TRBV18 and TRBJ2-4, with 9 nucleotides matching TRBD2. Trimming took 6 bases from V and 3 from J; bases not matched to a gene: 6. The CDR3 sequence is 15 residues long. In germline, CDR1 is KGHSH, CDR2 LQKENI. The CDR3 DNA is TGTGCCAGCTCTGAAGCGGGAGGTTTCAAAAACATTCAGTACTTC. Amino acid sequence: CASSEAGGFKNIQYF.

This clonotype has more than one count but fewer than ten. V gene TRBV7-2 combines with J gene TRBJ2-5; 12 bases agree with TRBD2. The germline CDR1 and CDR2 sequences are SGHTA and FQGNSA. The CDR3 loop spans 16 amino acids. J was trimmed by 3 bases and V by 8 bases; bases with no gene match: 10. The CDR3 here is CASGPTSGRVEETQYF. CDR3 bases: TGTGCCAGCGGACCGACTAGCGGGAGAGTAGAAGAGACCCAGTACTTC.

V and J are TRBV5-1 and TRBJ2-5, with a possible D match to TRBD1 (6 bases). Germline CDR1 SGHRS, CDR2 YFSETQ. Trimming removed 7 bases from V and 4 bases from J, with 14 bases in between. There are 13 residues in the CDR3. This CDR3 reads CASLLEGGETQYF. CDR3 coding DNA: TGCGCCAGCCTACTAGAAGGGGGAGAGACCCAGTACTTC.

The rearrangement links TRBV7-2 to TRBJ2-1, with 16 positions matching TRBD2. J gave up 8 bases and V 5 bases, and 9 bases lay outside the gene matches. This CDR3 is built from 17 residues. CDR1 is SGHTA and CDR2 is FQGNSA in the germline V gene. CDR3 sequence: CASSPPGLAGGQYEQFF. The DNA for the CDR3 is TGTGCCAGCAGCCCACCGGGACTAGCGGGAGGGCAGTATGAGCAGTTCTTC.

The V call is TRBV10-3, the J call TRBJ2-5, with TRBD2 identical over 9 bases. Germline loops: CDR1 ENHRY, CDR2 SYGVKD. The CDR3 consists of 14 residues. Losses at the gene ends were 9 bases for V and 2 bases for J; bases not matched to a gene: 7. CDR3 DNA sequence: TGTGCCATGGGCGCGGGAGGGCCTCAAGAGACCCAGTACTTC. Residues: CAMGAGGPQETQYF.

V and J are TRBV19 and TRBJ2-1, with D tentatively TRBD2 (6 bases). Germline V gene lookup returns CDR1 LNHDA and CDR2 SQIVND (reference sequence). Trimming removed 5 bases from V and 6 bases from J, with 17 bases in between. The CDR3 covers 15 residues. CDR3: CASSLRRDYPNEQFF. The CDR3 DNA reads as TGTGCCAGTAGTCTACGGCGGGATTATCCCAATGAGCAGTTCTTC. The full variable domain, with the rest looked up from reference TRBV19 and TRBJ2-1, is DGGITQSPKYLFRKEGQNVTLSCEQNLNHDAMYWYRQDPGQGLRLIYYSQIVNDFQKGDIAEGYSVSREKKESFPLTVTSAQKNPTAFYLCASSLRRDYPNEQFFGPGTRLTVL.

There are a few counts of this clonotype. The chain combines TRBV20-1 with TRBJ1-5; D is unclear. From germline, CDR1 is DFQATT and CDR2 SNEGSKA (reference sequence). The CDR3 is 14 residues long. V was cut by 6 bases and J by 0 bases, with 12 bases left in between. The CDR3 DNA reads TGCAGTGCAGGAGGGCAGTATAGCAATCAGCCCCAGCATTTT. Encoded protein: CSAGGQYSNQPQHF.

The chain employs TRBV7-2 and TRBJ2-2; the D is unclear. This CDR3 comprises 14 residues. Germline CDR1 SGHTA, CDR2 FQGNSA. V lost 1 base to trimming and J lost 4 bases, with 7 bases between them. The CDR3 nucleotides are TGTGCCAGCAGCTTAGACCAGGCCACCGGGGAGCTGTTTTTT. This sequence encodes CASSLDQATGELFF.

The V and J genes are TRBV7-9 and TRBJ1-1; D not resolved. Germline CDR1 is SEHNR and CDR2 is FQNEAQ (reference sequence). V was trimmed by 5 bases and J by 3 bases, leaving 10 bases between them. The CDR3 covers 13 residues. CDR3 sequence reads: CASSPSGDTEAFF. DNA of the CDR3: TGTGCCAGCAGCCCTAGTGGGGACACTGAAGCTTTCTTT.

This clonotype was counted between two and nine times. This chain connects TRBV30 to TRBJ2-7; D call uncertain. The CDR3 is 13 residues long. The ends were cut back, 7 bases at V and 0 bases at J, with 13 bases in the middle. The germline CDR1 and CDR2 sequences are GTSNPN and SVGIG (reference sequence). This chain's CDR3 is CASLIMGSYEQYF. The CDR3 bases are TGTGCCTCCCTGATAATGGGCTCCTACGAGCAGTACTTC.

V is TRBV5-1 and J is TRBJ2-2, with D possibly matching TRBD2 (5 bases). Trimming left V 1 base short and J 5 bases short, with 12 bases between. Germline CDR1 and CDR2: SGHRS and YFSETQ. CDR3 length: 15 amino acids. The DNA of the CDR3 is TGCGCCAGCAGCTTGCGGACTCTAAAGACCGGGGAGCTGTTTTTT. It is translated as CASSLRTLKTGELFF.

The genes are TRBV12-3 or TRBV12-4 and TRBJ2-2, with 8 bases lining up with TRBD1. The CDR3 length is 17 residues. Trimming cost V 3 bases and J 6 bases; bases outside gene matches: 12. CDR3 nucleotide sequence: TGTGCCAGCAGTTTGATGAGAGGACAGGGAACATCCGGGGAGCTGTTTTTT. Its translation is CASSLMRGQGTSGELFF.